The clone carrying this T cell receptor (beta chain) has a single count. Its antigen is unknown. The same CDR3 also results from other DNA sequences found in this sample. This sample stems from a study of cytomegalovirus exposure and HLA in healthy donors. Study summary: The same platform used for the 650 to 700 first-cohort repertoires was also used for the 120 or so validation repertoires, as a later analysis reported. Study conclusions and caveats: It was found in a later analysis that first-cohort TCR clusters tended to co-occur in the 130 or so validation repertoires. Reported results showed that the classifier diagnosed cytomegalovirus status with high specificity and sensitivity.

Sequencing was performed with immunoSEQ multiplex PCR; in TCRdb, only in-frame clones are kept and a portion is missing. Of about 250,000 clones detected, around nine tenths appear once; the ten largest clones hold about 3%. Germline values: CDR1 WNHNN, CDR2 SYGVQD (reference sequence). The V and J ends lost 3 bases and 1 base respectively, with 6 bases between them. There are 13 residues in the CDR3. The validation cohort, a group of around 120 subjects, included the donors and was separate from the roughly 670-subject first cohort. The chain couples TRBV10-1 to TRBJ1-1, with TRBD1 as a possible D gene (6 bases). Sequencing was done on a sample of PBMCs. This sequence was found in a man aged 18 to 29 in good health and CMV-seronegative. DNA for the CDR3: TGCGCCAGCAGTGAACAGGGGAACACTGAAGCTTTCTTT. Amino acids: CASSEQGNTEAFF.